The sequence of this T cell receptor (beta chain) was determined in a study of blood T cell repertoires in COVID-19. About the research overall: There were acute and convalescent COVID-19 samples, and they came from the United States, Italy and Spain. From T cells, B-cell-depleted T cells, or PBMCs came the material, which was cDNA or gDNA.

Per the original methods: Amplification of reference gene primers provided the estimated nucleated cell counts. Sequenced by immunoSEQ multiplex PCR; TCRdb stores in-frame clones only, minus some. The V and J calls and clone size are taken from that table; D and trimming were inferred from the DNA. In the table there are about 300,000 clones, roughly 86% of which are singletons. The sequence derives from a woman aged 45-65 years with acute or convalescent COVID-19. Sequences were obtained from peripheral blood.

CDR3 residues: CASSLSTGYEQYF. The CDR3, as DNA: TGTGCCAGCAGTTTATCCACAGGGTACGAGCAGTACTTC. The chain carries TRBV27 and TRBJ2-7; TRBD1 is a possible D gene (6 bases). The V and J ends lost 0 bases and 4 bases respectively, with 7 bases between them. Per germline, CDR1 MNHEY and CDR2 SMNVEV (reference sequence). This CDR3 comprises 13 residues.